The 9 T cell receptor beta chains below were found in one sample sequenced in a study of blood T cell repertoires in COVID-19 (dated by TCRdb to 2020 to 2022). The library was produced with the immunoSEQ multiplex PCR assay. TCRdb mirrors the immuneACCESS table, restricted to in-frame sequences. Some clones are absent from its copies; in checked studies, under half trace to an unresolved V gene, and the reason for the others is unknown. This sample has over 200,000 clones in its table, and roughly 84% of those were observed once. The ten largest clones capture around 6.5% of the sample. Material: PBMCs or T cells enriched from blood (not recorded which). All receptors derive from a woman in her thirties or forties who had recovered from COVID-19.

The DNA for the CDR3 is TGCGCCAGCAGCCAAGACCTAATTGGACCCCGAGGGTCCTACAATGAGCAGTTCTTC. The encoded protein is CASSQDLIGPRGSYNEQFF. The rearrangement links TRBV4-3 to TRBJ2-1; possibly TRBD2 for D (5 bases). Germline values: CDR1 LGHNA, CDR2 YSLEER. With 0 bases removed from V and 1 base from J, the gap between germline ends came to 19 bases. This CDR3 contains 19 residues.

The rearrangement links TRBV30 to TRBJ1-6; D not certain. V gave up 2 bases and J gave up 8 bases, with 16 bases separating them. Germline CDR1 is GTSNPN and CDR2 is SVGIG (reference sequence). This CDR3 contains 15 residues. The chain's CDR3 is CAWSTGSEGDSPLHF. As DNA, the CDR3 is TGTGCCTGGAGTACGGGTTCCGAAGGCGATTCACCCCTCCACTTT.

The gene calls are TRBV19 and TRBJ2-3; 7 nucleotides line up with TRBD1. The germline V gene encodes CDR1 LNHDA and CDR2 SQIVND (reference sequence). V shed 5 bases and J 6 bases; nucleotides not matched to a gene: 11. This CDR3 is built from 15 residues. Written as DNA, the CDR3 is TGTGCCAGTAGTCCACCGGGACAGTTCGGGGATACGCAGTATTTT. Protein sequence: CASSPPGQFGDTQYF.

J is TRBJ1-2 and V is TRBV28; weak D call: TRBD1 (6 bases). V was shortened by 5 bases and J by 2 bases, with 21 bases between the two germline ends. The CDR3 runs to 17 residues. Germline CDR1 is MDHEN and CDR2 is SYDVKM. The CDR3: CASSLDRKEGTNYGYTF. CDR3 in DNA: TGTGCCAGCAGTCTCGACAGGAAAGAGGGGACCAACTATGGCTACACCTTC.

The J gene is TRBJ1-5, the V gene TRBV6-2 or TRBV6-3; the D gene is possibly TRBD1 (6 bases). The CDR3 has 14 amino acids. In germline, CDR1 is MNHEY, CDR2 SVGEGT. Trimming cost V 5 bases and J 3 bases, with 11 bases left between them. The CDR3 region is CASSRGGPNQPQHF. For the CDR3, the DNA is TGTGCCAGCAGTCGGGGGGGCCCCAATCAGCCCCAGCATTTT.

The chain combines TRBV2 with TRBJ2-1; TRBD2 agrees at 8 bases. Trimming cost V 1 base and J 1 base; bases outside gene matches: 3. Germline assignment: CDR1 SNHLY and CDR2 FYNNEI. The CDR3 has 16 residues. CDR3 sequence: CASSEGIAGSYNEQFF. The DNA for the CDR3 is TGTGCCAGCAGTGAAGGTATAGCGGGGTCCTACAATGAGCAGTTCTTC.

The chain employs TRBV7-2 and TRBJ2-7, with D uncertain. V lost 5 bases, J lost 4 bases, and 9 bases lay in between. The CDR3 is 12 residues long. Looked up from germline, CDR1 is SGHTA and CDR2 is FQGNSA. The CDR3 coding sequence is TGTGCCAGCAGCATCACCGGGTACGAGCAGTACTTC. Its protein is CASSITGYEQYF.

The rearrangement uses TRBV6-5 and TRBJ1-4; D is perhaps TRBD1 (5 bases). The CDR3 is made up of 15 amino acids. The V end lost 5 bases, the J end lost 11 bases, and 21 bases lay between the germline ends. CDR1 is MNHEY, CDR2 SVGAGI, per germline. CDR3: CASSPSPDSLGKLFF. The CDR3 bases are TGTGCCAGCAGTCCCTCCCCCGACAGCCTCGGGAAACTGTTTTTT.

CDR3 amino acids: CASSLGTGGVGGTDTQYF. For the CDR3, the DNA is TGTGCCAGCAGCTTAGGGACAGGGGGCGTCGGTGGCACAGATACGCAGTATTTT. The gene calls are TRBV11-2 and TRBJ2-3; 11 bases are shared with TRBD1. There are 18 residues in the CDR3. The junction had 7 bases not matched to a gene; V was cut back by 1 base and J by 1 base. Germline lookup yields CDR1 SGHAT and CDR2 FQNNGV.